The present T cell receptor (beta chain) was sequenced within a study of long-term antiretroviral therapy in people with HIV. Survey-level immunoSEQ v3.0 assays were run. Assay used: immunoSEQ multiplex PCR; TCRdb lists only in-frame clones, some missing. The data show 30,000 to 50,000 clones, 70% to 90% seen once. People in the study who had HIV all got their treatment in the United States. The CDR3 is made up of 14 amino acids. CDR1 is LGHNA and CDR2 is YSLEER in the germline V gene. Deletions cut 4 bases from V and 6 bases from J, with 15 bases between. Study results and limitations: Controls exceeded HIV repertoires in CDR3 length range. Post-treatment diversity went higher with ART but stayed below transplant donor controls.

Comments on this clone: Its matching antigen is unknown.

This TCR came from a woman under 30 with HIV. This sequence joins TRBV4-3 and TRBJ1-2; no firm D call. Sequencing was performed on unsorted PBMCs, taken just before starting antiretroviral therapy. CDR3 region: CASSPTTFGDGYTF. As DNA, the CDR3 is TGCGCCAGCAGCCCCACTACCTTCGGAGATGGCTACACCTTC.